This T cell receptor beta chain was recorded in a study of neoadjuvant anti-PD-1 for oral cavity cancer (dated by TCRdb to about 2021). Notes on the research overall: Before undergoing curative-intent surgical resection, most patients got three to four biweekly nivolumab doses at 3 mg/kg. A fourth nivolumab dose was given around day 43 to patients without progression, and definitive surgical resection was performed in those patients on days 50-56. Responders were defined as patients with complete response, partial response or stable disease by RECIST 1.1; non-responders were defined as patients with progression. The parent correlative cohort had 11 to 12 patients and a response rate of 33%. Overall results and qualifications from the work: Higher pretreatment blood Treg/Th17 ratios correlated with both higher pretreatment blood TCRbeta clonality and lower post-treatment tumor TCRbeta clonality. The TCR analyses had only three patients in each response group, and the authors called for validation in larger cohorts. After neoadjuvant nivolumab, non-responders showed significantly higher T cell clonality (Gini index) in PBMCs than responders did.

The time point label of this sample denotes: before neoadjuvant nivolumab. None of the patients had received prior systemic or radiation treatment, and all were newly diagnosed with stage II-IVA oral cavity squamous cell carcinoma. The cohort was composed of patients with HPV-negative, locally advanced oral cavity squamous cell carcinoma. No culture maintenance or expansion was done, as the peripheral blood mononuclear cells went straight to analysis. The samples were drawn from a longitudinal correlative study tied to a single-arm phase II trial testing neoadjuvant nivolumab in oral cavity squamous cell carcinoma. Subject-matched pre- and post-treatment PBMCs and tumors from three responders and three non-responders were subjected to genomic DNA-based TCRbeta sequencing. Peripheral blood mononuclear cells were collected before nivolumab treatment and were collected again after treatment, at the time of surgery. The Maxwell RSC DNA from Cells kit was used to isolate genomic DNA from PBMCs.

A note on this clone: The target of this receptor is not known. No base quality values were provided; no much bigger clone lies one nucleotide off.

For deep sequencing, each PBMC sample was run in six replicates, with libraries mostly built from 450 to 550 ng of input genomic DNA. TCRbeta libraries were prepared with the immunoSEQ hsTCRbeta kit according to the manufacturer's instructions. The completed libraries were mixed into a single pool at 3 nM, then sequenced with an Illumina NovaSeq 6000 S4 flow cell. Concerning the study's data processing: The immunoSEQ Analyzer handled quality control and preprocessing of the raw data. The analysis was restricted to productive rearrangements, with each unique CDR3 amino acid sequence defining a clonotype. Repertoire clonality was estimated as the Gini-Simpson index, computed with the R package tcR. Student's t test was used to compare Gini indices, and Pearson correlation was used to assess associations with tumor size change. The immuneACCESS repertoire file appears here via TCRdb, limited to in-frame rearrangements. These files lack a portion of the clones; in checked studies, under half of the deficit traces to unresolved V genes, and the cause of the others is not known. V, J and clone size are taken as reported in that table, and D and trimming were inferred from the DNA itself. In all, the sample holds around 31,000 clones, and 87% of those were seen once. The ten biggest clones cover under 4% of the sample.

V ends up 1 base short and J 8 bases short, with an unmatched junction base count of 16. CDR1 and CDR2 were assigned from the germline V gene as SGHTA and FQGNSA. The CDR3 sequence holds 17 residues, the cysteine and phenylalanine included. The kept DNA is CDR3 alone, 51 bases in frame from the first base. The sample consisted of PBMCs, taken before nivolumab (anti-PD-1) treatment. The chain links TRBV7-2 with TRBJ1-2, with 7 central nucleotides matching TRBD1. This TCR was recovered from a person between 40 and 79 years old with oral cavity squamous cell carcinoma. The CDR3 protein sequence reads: CASSLGARTGDTGGYTF. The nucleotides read TGTGCCAGCAGCTTAGGGGCCCGAACAGGGGATACAGGGGGCTACACCTTC.